A single sample gave rise to the 11 T cell receptor beta chains below, sequenced in a study of human T cells and chemical hapten exposure. TCRdb re-called the 5' RACE reads through MiXCR, storing one row per CDR3 protein. The sample includes about 120,000 distinct CDR3 sequences, around a fifth of them seen just once. Unfractionated whole blood yielded total RNA. The receptors were gathered from a human donor in good health.

This rearrangement joins TRBV28 to TRBJ2-6; D unclear. The germline gives CDR1 MDHEN, CDR2 SYDVKM. V was cut by 4 bases and J by 4 bases, with 5 bases left in between. CDR3 size: 13 residues. The CDR3 protein is CASSYPGANVLTF. CDR3 nucleotides: TGTGCCAGCAGTTATCCAGGGGCCAACGTCCTGACTTTC.

This clonotype came up a few times. The V gene is TRBV25-1, the J gene TRBJ2-7, with 12 bases that match TRBD1. The CDR3 has 14 amino acids. With 7 bases clipped from V and 7 bases from J, the junction kept 8 bases outside the gene matches. CDR1 is MGHDK and CDR2 is SYGVNS in the germline V gene. The CDR3 coding sequence is TGTGCCAGCACTCCGGGACAGGGGGCCTGGGAGCAGTACTTC. Protein product: CASTPGQGAWEQYF.

To note about this clonotype: A junction boundary mismatches the germline segment, possibly from a read error. V usage is TRBV20-1 and J usage is TRBJ1-1; D is unclear. Germline V lookup: CDR1 DFQATT, CDR2 SNEGSKA (reference sequence). The CDR3 has 8 amino acids. Written as DNA, the CDR3 is TGCAGTGCTAGACCATATGGATTT. This codes for CSARPYGF.

This clonotype was observed a handful of times. The chain carries TRBV24-1 and TRBJ2-3; TRBD1 matches at 12 bases. The CDR3 is 17 residues long. V trimming: 3 bases; J trimming: 5 bases; junction bases outside the gene matches: 8. Germline V gene lookup returns CDR1 KGHDR and CDR2 SFDVKD. For the CDR3, the DNA is TGTGCCACCAGTGATGGACCGGGACAGGGGGCCGGAGATACGCAGTATTTT. This gives the protein CATSDGPGQGAGDTQYF.

This clonotype was seen only a few times. The V and J genes are TRBV28 and TRBJ1-5; maybe TRBD1 (6 bases). The CDR3 runs 11 residues. Germline V gene lookup returns CDR1 MDHEN and CDR2 SYDVKM. V lost 6 bases, J lost 9 bases, and 9 bases lay in between. The DNA for the CDR3 is TGTGCCAGCAGGACGACAGGGCCCCAGCATTTT. It yields the protein CASRTTGPQHF.

This rearrangement joins TRBV30 to TRBJ1-1, with 8 bases aligning to TRBD1. This CDR3 comprises 16 residues. Trimming took 4 bases from V and 4 from J; bases not matched to a gene: 14. Germline V CDR1 and CDR2: GTSNPN, SVGIG (reference sequence). CDR3 sequence: CAWIPGTGLSGTEAFF. The CDR3, as DNA: TGTGCCTGGATCCCCGGGACAGGCTTGAGCGGCACTGAAGCTTTCTTT. The variable domain in full, completed from reference TRBV30 and TRBJ1-1, reads SQTIHQWPATLVQPVGSPLSLECTVEGTSNPNLYWYRQAAGRGLQLLFYSVGIGQISSEVPQNLSASRPQDRQFILSSKKLLLSDSGFYLCAWIPGTGLSGTEAFFGQGTRLTVV.

The chain has TRBV12-3 or TRBV12-4 and TRBJ1-5; D call uncertain. The CDR3 spans 14 residues. V was shortened by 6 bases and J by 2 bases, with 11 bases between the two germline ends. CDR3 nucleotides: TGTGCCAGCAGATTGGCCCTGGGCAATCAGCCCCAGCATTTT. Its protein is CASRLALGNQPQHF.

This clonotype was seen just once. The junction departs from the called germline gene at one end, perhaps through a read error. The V and J genes are TRBV20-1 and TRBJ1-4, with 9 bases lining up with TRBD1. CDR1 and CDR2 (germline): DFQATT, SNEGSKA (reference sequence). The CDR3 has 10 residues. This CDR3 is CSAKGTGHSF. Here the CDR3 DNA reads TGCAGTGCTAAGGGGACAGGGCATTCTTTT.

This clonotype was found a few times. The chain has TRBV9 and TRBJ1-1; D is uncertain. CDR3 size: 13 residues. CDR1 is SGDLS and CDR2 is YYNGEE in the germline V gene. V dropped 2 bases and J dropped 0 bases, with 5 bases sitting between them. The CDR3 DNA reads TGTGCCAGCAGCGTGACATTGAACACTGAAGCTTTCTTT. It is translated as CASSVTLNTEAFF. The full variable domain, in which reference TRBV9 and TRBJ1-1 provide the parts outside the CDR3, is DSGVTQTPKHLITATGQRVTLRCSPRSGDLSVYWYQQSLDQGLQFLIQYYNGEERAKGNILERFSAQQFPDLHSELNLSSLELGDSALYFCASSVTLNTEAFFGQGTRLTVV.

This clonotype was picked up many times. The chain has TRBV28 and TRBJ2-4; D possibly corresponds to TRBD2 (5 bases). This CDR3 comprises 12 residues. Trimming left V 6 bases short and J 10 bases short, with 13 bases between. Per germline, CDR1 MDHEN and CDR2 SYDVKM. This chain's CDR3 is CASSGGSLIQYF. In DNA, the CDR3 is TGTGCCAGCAGCGGCGGGTCGTTGATTCAGTACTTC.

CDR3 residues: CAISRGTAGEQYF. The CDR3 coding sequence is TGTGCCATCAGCCGGGGCACCGCCGGCGAGCAGTACTTC. This sequence joins TRBV10-3 and TRBJ2-7, with D perhaps given as TRBD1 or TRBD2 (5 bases each). The CDR3 is 13 amino acids. Germline V gene data show CDR1 as ENHRY and CDR2 as SYGVKD. V lost 6 bases, J lost 6 bases, and 15 bases lay in between.